These T cell receptor beta chains were read from a single sample in a study of T cells in Graves' hyperthyroidism and ophthalmopathy. TCRdb processed the multiplex PCR reads anew with MiXCR; each CDR3 protein has one entry. The data hold fewer than 700,000 distinct CDR3 sequences, with roughly 15% observed a single time. Sequencing was carried out using blood. These receptors were obtained from a young woman with Graves' hyperthyroidism. The CDR3 runs from the conserved cysteine through the conserved F or W. D genes are given only for firm matches. Where a row states a size, it is once, few, many or the class of an expanded clone; other rows omit it.

v_call	j_call	d_call	clone_size	cdr3_aa	cdr3_nt
TRBV7-2	TRBJ2-7	TRBD2	many	CASSKARGLAGYYEQYF	TGTGCCAGCAGCAAAGCGCGCGGACTAGCGGGGTACTACGAGCAGTACTTC
TRBV29-1	TRBJ2-5	NA	many	CSVDSGLEETQYF	TGCAGCGTTGATAGTGGTTTAGAAGAGACCCAGTACTTC
TRBV19	TRBJ2-7	NA	few	CASSMDYEQYF	TGTGCCAGTAGTATGGACTACGAGCAGTACTTC
TRBV2	TRBJ2-1	TRBD2	many	CASSALAGGTDNEQFF	TGTGCCAGCAGCGCACTAGCGGGAGGTACCGACAATGAGCAGTTCTTC
TRBV12-3/TRBV12-4	TRBJ2-7	TRBD2	many	CASSFGGGVPYEQYF	TGTGCCAGCAGTTTCGGGGGAGGGGTCCCCTACGAGCAGTACTTC
TRBV6-1	TRBJ2-5	TRBD2	few	CASRLPPSGDKETQYF	TGTGCCAGCAGACTCCCCCCTAGCGGGGATAAAGAGACCCAGTACTTC
TRBV4-3	TRBJ1-1	NA	NA	CASSQVAENTEAFF	TGCGCCAGCAGCCAAGTTGCAGAGAACACTGAAGCTTTCTTT
TRBV7-9	TRBJ2-2	NA	NA	CASSLNGGRVTGELFF	TGTGCCAGCAGCTTAAATGGGGGGCGAGTGACCGGGGAGCTGTTTTTT
TRBV20-1	TRBJ2-1	NA	few	CGATERTRNLYNEQFF	TGCGGTGCAACCGAAAGAACTAGGAACTTATACAATGAGCAGTTCTTC
TRBV24-1	TRBJ2-2	TRBD2	many	CATSDSTRGGRWTGELFF	TGTGCCACCAGTGATTCGACACGCGGCGGGAGGTGGACCGGGGAGCTGTTTTTT
TRBV10-3	TRBJ2-4	TRBD1	NA	CAISEGDRALEYF	TGTGCCATCAGTGAAGGGGACAGGGCTCTTGAGTACTTC
TRBV3-1	TRBJ2-5	TRBD2	many	CASSHRTSRQETQYF	TGTGCCAGCAGCCACCGGACTAGCCGTCAAGAGACCCAGTACTTC
TRBV12-5	TRBJ2-2	TRBD2	NA	CASCIAGGAGELFF	TGTGCTAGTTGTATAGCGGGAGGCGCCGGGGAGCTGTTTTTT
TRBV30	TRBJ2-1	NA	many	CAWSVWFLSGTPGNEQFF	TGTGCCTGGAGTGTATGGTTTTTGTCGGGAACCCCGGGGAATGAGCAGTTCTTC
TRBV6-2/TRBV6-3	TRBJ2-7	NA	many	CASTYRLDSYEQYF	TGTGCCAGCACCTATCGACTGGACTCCTACGAGCAGTACTTC
TRBV6-1	TRBJ1-1	NA	few	CASFRPSGYTEAFF	TGTGCCAGCTTTCGTCCGTCAGGGTACACTGAAGCTTTCTTT
TRBV6-5	TRBJ2-1	NA	NA	CASSYSRVYYNEQFF	TGTGCCAGCAGTTACTCGAGGGTGTACTACAATGAGCAGTTCTTC
TRBV20-1	TRBJ2-6	NA	NA	CSASWGSGANVLTF	TGCAGTGCTAGTTGGGGGTCTGGGGCCAACGTCCTGACTTTC
TRBV6-1	TRBJ1-5	TRBD1	many	CASSSFPTGGEVSNQPQHF	TGTGCCAGCAGCTCATTCCCCACAGGGGGCGAAGTAAGCAATCAGCCCCAGCATTTT
TRBV9	TRBJ2-3	NA	NA	CASRGGSPDTQYF	TGTGCCAGCAGAGGGGGAAGCCCAGATACGCAGTATTTT
TRBV27	TRBJ2-5	NA	NA	CASSLSWGRSQYF	TGTGCCAGCAGTTTATCTTGGGGGAGGTCCCAGTACTTC
TRBV7-9	TRBJ1-1	NA	many	CASSRSVSTEAFF	TGTGCCAGCAGTCGTTCCGTTTCCACTGAAGCTTTCTTT
TRBV7-3	TRBJ2-1	NA	many	CASSPTGNEQFF	TGTGCCAGCAGCCCAACAGGGAATGAGCAGTTCTTC
TRBV7-2	TRBJ1-2	NA	many	CASSLGPGTNYGYTF	TGTGCCAGCAGCTTAGGTCCCGGGACAAATTATGGCTACACCTTC
TRBV15	TRBJ2-7	TRBD2	NA	CATSREDSTSGRPLYNEQYF	TGTGCCACCAGCAGAGAGGATTCTACTAGCGGGAGGCCCCTCTACAATGAGCAGTACTTC
TRBV7-9	TRBJ1-4	TRBD1	NA	CASSSPKTGQGNNEKLFF	TGTGCCAGCAGCTCGCCAAAAACCGGACAGGGGAATAATGAAAAACTGTTTTTT
TRBV6-1	TRBJ2-7	TRBD2	many	CASLGLAGAIRPYEQYF	TGTGCCAGCTTGGGACTAGCGGGAGCGATAAGACCCTACGAGCAGTACTTC
TRBV20-1	TRBJ2-2	NA	NA	CSASQRIRSTGELFF	TGCAGTGCCTCCCAGCGGATTAGGTCCACCGGGGAGCTGTTTTTT
TRBV7-9	TRBJ2-7	NA	NA	CASSSTVNPYEQYF	TGTGCCAGCAGCTCGACAGTAAACCCCTACGAGCAGTACTTC
TRBV28	TRBJ1-1	NA	many	CASSVLNPMNTEAFF	TGTGCCAGCAGCGTACTGAACCCGATGAACACTGAAGCTTTCTTT
TRBV6-2/TRBV6-3	TRBJ2-2	TRBD2	many	CASSSPGGLNTGELFF	TGTGCCAGCAGTTCACCGGGAGGGCTAAACACCGGGGAGCTGTTTTTT
TRBV19	TRBJ1-5	NA	NA	CASSIVNQPQHF	TGTGCCAGTAGTATAGTCAATCAGCCCCAGCATTTT
TRBV19	TRBJ2-1	TRBD2	NA	CASNIKSGGLREQFF	TGTGCCAGTAACATAAAGTCGGGAGGGTTGCGTGAGCAGTTCTTC
TRBV20-1	TRBJ2-1	TRBD2	NA	CSAPYHLGETSANEQFF	TGCAGTGCTCCGTACCACCTTGGTGAGACTAGCGCTAATGAGCAGTTCTTC
TRBV28	TRBJ1-2	NA	many	CASSLPGHVNYGYTF	TGTGCCAGCAGTTTACCTGGACACGTTAACTATGGCTACACCTTC
TRBV5-1	TRBJ2-1	TRBD1	NA	CASSLRDRGRNEQFF	TGCGCCAGCAGCCTCCGGGACAGGGGTAGAAATGAGCAGTTCTTC
TRBV25-1	TRBJ1-6	TRBD1	NA	CASSERTGSYNSPLHF	TGTGCCAGCAGTGAAAGGACAGGCTCTTATAATTCACCCCTCCACTTT
TRBV6-5	TRBJ1-1	NA	many	CASSYSKPRDGEAFF	TGTGCCAGCAGTTACTCGAAGCCCCGGGACGGCGAAGCTTTCTTT
TRBV7-6	TRBJ2-5	NA	NA	CASSSNYRETQYF	TGTGCCAGCAGCAGTAACTATAGAGAGACCCAGTACTTC
TRBV27	TRBJ2-1	NA	many	CASSFDGRRPYNEQFF	TGTGCCAGCAGTTTTGATGGTCGGCGGCCCTACAATGAGCAGTTCTTC
TRBV28	TRBJ2-2	NA	few	CASSLFAGELFF	TGTGCCAGCAGTTTATTTGCCGGGGAGCTGTTTTTT